This T cell receptor beta chain emerged from a study of technical replicates of blood from a few donors. Data came from immunoSEQ multiplex PCR; TCRdb stores just in-frame clones and leaves some out. This table holds approximately 73,000 clones, 85% to 95% found once. Germline V gives CDR1 ENHRY, CDR2 SYGVKD. V was pared by 4 bases and J by 0 bases, with 5 bases of the junction left unmatched. The CDR3 covers 16 residues. The receptor was derived from a human donor in good health. The source material was T cells isolated from PBMCs. The gene calls are TRBV10-3 and TRBJ2-1; 8 bases align to TRBD1. CDR3 coding DNA: TGTGCCATCAGTGGCACCGGGACAGGCTCCTACAATGAGCAGTTCTTC. Amino acids: CAISGTGTGSYNEQFF.